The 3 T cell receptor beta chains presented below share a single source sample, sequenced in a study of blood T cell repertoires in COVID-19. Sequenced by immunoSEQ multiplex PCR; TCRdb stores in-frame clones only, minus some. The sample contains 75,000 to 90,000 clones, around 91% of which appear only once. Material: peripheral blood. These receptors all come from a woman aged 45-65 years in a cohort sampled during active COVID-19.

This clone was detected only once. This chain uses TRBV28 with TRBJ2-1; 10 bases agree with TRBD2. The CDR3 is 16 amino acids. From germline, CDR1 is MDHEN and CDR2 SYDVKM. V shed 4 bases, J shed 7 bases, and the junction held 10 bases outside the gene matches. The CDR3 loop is CASSSASGRVENEQFF. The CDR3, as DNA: TGTGCCAGCAGTTCCGCAAGCGGGAGGGTAGAAAATGAGCAGTTCTTC.

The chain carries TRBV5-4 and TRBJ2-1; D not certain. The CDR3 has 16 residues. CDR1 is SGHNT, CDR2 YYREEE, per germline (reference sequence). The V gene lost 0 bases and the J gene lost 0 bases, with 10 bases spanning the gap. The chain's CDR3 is CASSLDQASSYNEQFF. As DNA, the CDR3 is TGTGCCAGCAGCTTGGATCAGGCCAGCTCCTACAATGAGCAGTTCTTC.

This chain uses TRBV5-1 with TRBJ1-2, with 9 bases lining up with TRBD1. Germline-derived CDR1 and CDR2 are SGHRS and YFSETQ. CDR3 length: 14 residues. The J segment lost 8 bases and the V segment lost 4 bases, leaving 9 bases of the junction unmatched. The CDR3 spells CASSVPSGQGGYTF. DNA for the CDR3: TGCGCCAGCAGCGTCCCCTCGGGACAGGGAGGCTACACCTTC. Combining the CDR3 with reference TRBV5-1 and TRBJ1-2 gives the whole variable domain KAGVTQTPRYLIKTRGQQVTLSCSPISGHRSVSWYQQTPGQGLQFLFEYFSETQRNKGNFPGRFSGRQFSNSRSEMNVSTLELGDSALYLCASSVPSGQGGYTFGSGTRLTVV.